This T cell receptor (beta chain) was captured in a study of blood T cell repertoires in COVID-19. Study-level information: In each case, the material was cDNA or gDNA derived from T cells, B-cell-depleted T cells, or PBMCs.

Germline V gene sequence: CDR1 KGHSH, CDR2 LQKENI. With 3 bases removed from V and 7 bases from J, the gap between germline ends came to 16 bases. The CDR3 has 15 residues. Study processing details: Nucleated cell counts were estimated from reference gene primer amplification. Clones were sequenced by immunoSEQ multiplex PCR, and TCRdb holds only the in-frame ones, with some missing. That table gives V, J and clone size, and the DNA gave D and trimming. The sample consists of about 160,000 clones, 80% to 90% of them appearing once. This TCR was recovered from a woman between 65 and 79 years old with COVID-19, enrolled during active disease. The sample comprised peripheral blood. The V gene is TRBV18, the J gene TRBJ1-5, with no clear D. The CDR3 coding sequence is TGTGCCAGCTCACCTTCCCAACCCGGGAACCAGCCCCAGCATTTT. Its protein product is CASSPSQPGNQPQHF. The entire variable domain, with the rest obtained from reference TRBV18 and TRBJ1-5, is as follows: NAGVMQNPRHLVRRRGQEARLRCSPMKGHSHVYWYRQLPEEGLKFMVYLQKENIIDESGMPKERFSAEFPKEGPSILRIQQVVRGDSAAYFCASSPSQPGNQPQHFGDGTRLSIL.